This T cell receptor (beta chain) derives from a study of CD8 T cells in ankylosing spondylitis. Study-level findings and limits: Clones tied to disease were said to be significantly enriched in matched ankylosing spondylitis synovial fluid. Made up of about eight highly homologous variants, a TCR beta motif appeared characteristic of ankylosing spondylitis blood.

V shed 4 bases and J shed 1 base, with 17 bases lying between them. Per germline, CDR1 SQVTM and CDR2 ANQGSEA. The CDR3 loop spans 15 amino acids. In this sample, this clonotype turned up many times. Its specificity is not known. The authors made TCR beta libraries by quantitative 5'-RACE with molecular barcodes. TCRdb ran MiXCR on the 5' RACE reads and lists one entry per CDR3 protein. The profile covers 350,000 or so distinct CDR3 sequences, with 6.5% to 10% appearing a single time and 14% to 15% taken by the ten largest. This sequence originates from a male donor with ankylosing spondylitis. This sequence joins TRBV29-1 and TRBJ2-7; D possibly corresponds to TRBD1 (5 bases). Sequencing used blood, either unsorted or a sorted T cell fraction (not recorded which). CDR3: CSVGSPGFSSYEQYF. CDR3 DNA: TGCAGCGTTGGGTCCCCAGGGTTTTCATCCTACGAGCAGTACTTC.